This entry lists 13 T cell receptor beta chains sequenced from one sample in a study of T-cell reconstitution after alpha-beta-depleted transplantation in children. It was with unique molecular identifiers that the TCRbeta library was prepared. MiXCR was run by TCRdb on the PCR reads, yielding one entry per CDR3 protein. There are hundreds of thousands of distinct CDR3 sequences in the sample; approximately 13% occur only once, and around 2.2% lies in the top ten. The sample was PBMCs, mostly from graft donor cells, taken 360 days after TCRalphabeta/CD19-depleted stem cell transplant. Receptors originate from a male patient aged 10 to 17 who had a stem cell transplant for acute myeloid leukemia, so the T cells may come from the graft donor.

This clonotype was counted between two and nine times. The V gene is TRBV27, the J gene TRBJ2-2; D unresolved. The CDR3 contains 13 residues. CDR1 is MNHEY and CDR2 is SMNVEV in the germline V gene (reference sequence). Trimming removed 7 bases at V and 4 bases at J, with 10 bases between. CDR3 DNA: TGTGCCAGCACCAAGCGCCCCACCGGGGAGCTGTTTTTT. This translates into CASTKRPTGELFF.

This chain links TRBV28 with TRBJ2-1; the D is unclear. Looked up from germline, CDR1 is MDHEN and CDR2 is SYDVKM. V shed 6 bases and J shed 2 bases, with 14 bases lying between them. The length of the CDR3 is 15 residues. CDR3 loop: CASSPTTLPYNEQFF. The CDR3 nucleotides read TGTGCCAGCAGCCCTACAACTCTCCCCTACAATGAGCAGTTCTTC. Based on the CDR3 plus reference TRBV28 and TRBJ2-1, the full variable domain is DVKVTQSSRYLVKRTGEKVFLECVQDMDHENMFWYRQDPGLGLRLIYFSYDVKMKEKGDIPEGYSVSREKKERFSLILESASTNQTSMYLCASSPTTLPYNEQFFGPGTRLTVL.

This clonotype was recorded at least ten times. The chain carries TRBV10-3 and TRBJ2-3, with 10 bases identical to TRBD1. V shed 6 bases, J shed 4 bases, and the junction held 13 bases outside the gene matches. The CDR3 consists of 17 residues. Germline CDR1 ENHRY, CDR2 SYGVKD. CDR3 in DNA: TGTGCCATCAGCGCTAGACAGGGGGCGCCTATCCCAGATACGCAGTATTTT. Protein sequence: CAISARQGAPIPDTQYF.

The chain uses TRBV30 and TRBJ2-7; possible D gene TRBD2, 6 bases. Between the trimmed V and J ends, which lost 1 base and 1 base, there was a span of 8 bases. This CDR3 is built from 13 residues. CDR1 is GTSNPN and CDR2 is SVGIG in the germline V gene (reference sequence). The CDR3 sequence: CAWSAGGSYEQYF. The CDR3 DNA reads TGTGCCTGGAGTGCCGGGGGTTCCTACGAGCAGTACTTC.

At least ten counts were recorded for this clonotype. The J gene is TRBJ2-1, the V gene TRBV29-1; the match to TRBD2 covers 9 bases. Germline CDR1 reads SQVTM; CDR2 reads ANQGSEA. With V trimmed by 4 bases and J by 15 bases, 7 bases remained unmatched. The CDR3 extends over 11 amino acids. The CDR3 loop is CSVGLAEGVFF. CDR3 DNA sequence: TGCAGCGTTGGACTAGCGGAGGGGGTGTTCTTC.

In its sample, this clonotype was seen a few times. The rearrangement uses TRBV12-3 or TRBV12-4 and TRBJ2-5; 9 bases are shared with TRBD2. There are 16 residues in the CDR3. V was pared by 4 bases and J by 3 bases, with 9 bases of the junction left unmatched. CDR3 sequence: CASSSVAGERKETQYF. CDR3 bases: TGTGCCAGCAGTTCAGTAGCGGGAGAAAGAAAAGAGACCCAGTACTTC.

This clonotype was seen only a few times. CDR3 sequence: CASNLIAGVVTGELFF. DNA for the CDR3: TGTGCCAGCAACCTCATAGCGGGAGTTGTGACCGGGGAGCTGTTTTTT. V usage is TRBV7-2 and J usage is TRBJ2-2, with 9 bases fitting TRBD2. The length of the CDR3 is 16 residues. Trimming took 7 bases from V and 5 from J; bases not matched to a gene: 11. Germline V CDR1 and CDR2: SGHTA, FQGNSA.

The table lists this clonotype with many counts. The CDR3: CASSHWTSGSNEQFF. CDR3 nucleotides: TGTGCCAGCAGCCACTGGACTAGCGGGAGTAATGAGCAGTTCTTC. The V and J genes are TRBV7-3 and TRBJ2-1; 13 bases fit TRBD2. The V gene end was trimmed by 5 bases and the J gene end by 7 bases; junction bases not matched to a gene: 5. CDR1 is SGHTA, CDR2 FQGTGA, per germline. This CDR3 is 15 amino acids long.

This clonotype was found many times. The V and J genes are TRBV20-1 and TRBJ2-3; TRBD2 agrees at 12 bases. The CDR3 has 16 residues. The junction had 12 bases not matched to a gene; V was cut back by 5 bases and J by 6 bases. The germline CDR1 and CDR2 sequences are DFQATT and SNEGSKA (reference sequence). CDR3 sequence reads: CSADRLAGVFMDTQYF. The CDR3 bases are TGCAGTGCTGACCGACTAGCGGGAGTCTTCATGGATACGCAGTATTTT.

The sample holds a few counts of this clonotype. The rearrangement uses TRBV15 and TRBJ2-5; D is uncertain. The CDR3 totals 14 residues. Germline-derived CDR1 and CDR2 are LNHNV and YYDKDF (reference sequence). V lost 5 bases, J lost 5 bases, and 15 bases lay in between. The CDR3 sequence: CATSVRGVEETQYF. The CDR3 nucleotides read TGTGCCACCAGCGTACGAGGTGTAGAGGAGACCCAGTACTTC.

This clonotype has at least ten counts. V is TRBV5-1 and J is TRBJ2-5, with a tentative D call TRBD2 (5 bases). CDR1 SGHRS and CDR2 YFSETQ come from the germline V gene. Trimming took off 5 bases at V and 5 bases at J, with 16 bases between the two ends. There are 14 residues in the CDR3. The CDR3 DNA follows: TGCGCCAGCAGAGTCCTAGCTCGATGGGAGACCCAGTACTTC. Residues: CASRVLARWETQYF.

This clonotype has ten or more counts. V is TRBV4-3 and J is TRBJ2-1, with 7 bases lining up with TRBD2. The V segment lost 1 base and the J segment 7 bases; nucleotides outside the gene matches: 7. CDR1 LGHNA and CDR2 YSLEER come from the germline V gene. This CDR3 comprises 15 residues. CDR3 amino acids: CASSQVGAGENEQFF. The CDR3 DNA follows: TGCGCCAGCAGCCAAGTAGGGGCGGGAGAAAATGAGCAGTTCTTC.

This clonotype was recorded a few times. V usage is TRBV25-1 and J usage is TRBJ1-2; no clear D gene. This CDR3 has 14 residues. CDR1 is MGHDK and CDR2 is SYGVNS in the germline V gene. Trimming removed 4 bases at V and 4 bases at J, with 13 bases between. The CDR3 bases are TGTGCCAGCAGTGCTCTGGACGGACTCTATGGCTACACCTTC. This encodes CASSALDGLYGYTF.